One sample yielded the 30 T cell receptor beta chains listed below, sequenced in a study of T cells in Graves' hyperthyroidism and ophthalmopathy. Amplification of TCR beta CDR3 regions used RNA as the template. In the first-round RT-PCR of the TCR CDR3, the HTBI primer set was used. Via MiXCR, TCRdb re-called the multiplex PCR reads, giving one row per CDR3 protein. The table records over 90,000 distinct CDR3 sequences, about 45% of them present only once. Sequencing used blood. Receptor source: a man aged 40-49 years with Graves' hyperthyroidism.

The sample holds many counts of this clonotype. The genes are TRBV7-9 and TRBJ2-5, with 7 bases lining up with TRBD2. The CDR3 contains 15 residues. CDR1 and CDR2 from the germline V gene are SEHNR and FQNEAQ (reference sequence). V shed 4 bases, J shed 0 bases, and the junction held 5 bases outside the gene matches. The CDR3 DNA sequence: TGTGCCAGCAGCTACGGGGGGAGAAACCAAGAGACCCAGTACTTC. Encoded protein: CASSYGGRNQETQYF.

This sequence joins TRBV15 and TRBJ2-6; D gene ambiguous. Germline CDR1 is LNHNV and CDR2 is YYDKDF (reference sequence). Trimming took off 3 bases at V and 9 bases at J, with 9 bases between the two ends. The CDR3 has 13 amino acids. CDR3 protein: CATSRKADNVLTF. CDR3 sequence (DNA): TGTGCCACCAGCAGGAAGGCGGACAACGTCCTGACTTTC.

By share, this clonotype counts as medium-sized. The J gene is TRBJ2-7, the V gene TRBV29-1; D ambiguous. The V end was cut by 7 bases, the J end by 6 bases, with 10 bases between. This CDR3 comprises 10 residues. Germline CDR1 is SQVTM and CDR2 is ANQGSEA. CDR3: CSDQGREQYF. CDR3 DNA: TGCAGCGACCAAGGACGCGAGCAGTACTTC.

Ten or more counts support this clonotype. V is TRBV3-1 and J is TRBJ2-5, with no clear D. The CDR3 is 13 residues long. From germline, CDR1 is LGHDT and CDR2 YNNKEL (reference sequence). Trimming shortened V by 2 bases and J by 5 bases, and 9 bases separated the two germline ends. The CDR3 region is CASSQKGVETQYF. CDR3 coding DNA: TGTGCCAGCAGCCAAAAAGGTGTGGAGACCCAGTACTTC.

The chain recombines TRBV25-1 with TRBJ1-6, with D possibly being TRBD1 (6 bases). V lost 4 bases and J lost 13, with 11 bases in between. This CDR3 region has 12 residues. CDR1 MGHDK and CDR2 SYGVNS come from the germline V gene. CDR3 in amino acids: CASSGRGYPLHF. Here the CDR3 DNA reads TGTGCCAGCAGTGGCAGGGGTTACCCCCTCCACTTT.

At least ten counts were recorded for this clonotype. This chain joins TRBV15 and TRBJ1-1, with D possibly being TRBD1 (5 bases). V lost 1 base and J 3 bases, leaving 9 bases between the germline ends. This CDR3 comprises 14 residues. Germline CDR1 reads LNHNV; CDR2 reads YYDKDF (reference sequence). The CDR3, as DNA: TGTGCCACCAGCAGAGCGGGGGGGGACACTGAAGCTTTCTTT. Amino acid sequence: CATSRAGGDTEAFF.

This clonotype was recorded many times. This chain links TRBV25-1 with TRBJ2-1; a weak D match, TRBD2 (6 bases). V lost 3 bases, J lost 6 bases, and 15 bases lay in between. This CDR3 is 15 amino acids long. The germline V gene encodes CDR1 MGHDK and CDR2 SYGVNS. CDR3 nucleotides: TGTGCCAGCAGTGAGATAGCGGTGGGTGGCAATGAGCAGTTCTTC. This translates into CASSEIAVGGNEQFF.

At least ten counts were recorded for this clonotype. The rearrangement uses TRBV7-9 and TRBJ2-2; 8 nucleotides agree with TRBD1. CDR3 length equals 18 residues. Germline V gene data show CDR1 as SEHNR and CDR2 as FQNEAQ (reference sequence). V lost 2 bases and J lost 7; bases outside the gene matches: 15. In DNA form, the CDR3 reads TGTGCCAGCAGCTTAACCCCGACAGGGGTACTCAGAAGCGGGGAGCTGTTTTTT. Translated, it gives CASSLTPTGVLRSGELFF.

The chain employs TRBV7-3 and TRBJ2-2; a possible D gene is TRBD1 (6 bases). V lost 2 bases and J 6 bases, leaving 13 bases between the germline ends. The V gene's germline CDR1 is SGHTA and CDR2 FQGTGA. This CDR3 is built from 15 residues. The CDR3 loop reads CASSLATGMAGELFF. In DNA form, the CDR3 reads TGTGCCAGCAGCTTAGCGACAGGAATGGCCGGGGAGCTGTTTTTT.

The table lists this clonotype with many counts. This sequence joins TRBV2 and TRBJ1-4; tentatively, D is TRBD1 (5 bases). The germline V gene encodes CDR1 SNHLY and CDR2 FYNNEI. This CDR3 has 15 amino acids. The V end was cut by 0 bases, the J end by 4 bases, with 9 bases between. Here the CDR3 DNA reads TGTGCCAGCAGTGAAGCTAGGGGTTATAATGAAAAACTGTTTTTT. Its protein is CASSEARGYNEKLFF.

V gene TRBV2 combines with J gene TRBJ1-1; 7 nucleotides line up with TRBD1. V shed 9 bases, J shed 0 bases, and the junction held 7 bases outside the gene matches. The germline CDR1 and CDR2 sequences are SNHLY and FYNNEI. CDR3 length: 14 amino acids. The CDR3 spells CASRSDRLNTEAFF. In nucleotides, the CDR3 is TGTGCCAGTAGATCGGACAGGCTGAACACTGAAGCTTTCTTT.

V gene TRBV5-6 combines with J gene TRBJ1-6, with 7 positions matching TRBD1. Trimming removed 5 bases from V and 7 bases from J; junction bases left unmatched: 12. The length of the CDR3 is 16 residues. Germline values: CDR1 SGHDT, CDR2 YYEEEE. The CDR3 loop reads CASSGGTGTANSPLHF. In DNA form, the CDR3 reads TGTGCCAGCAGTGGCGGGACCGGGACAGCGAATTCACCCCTCCACTTT.

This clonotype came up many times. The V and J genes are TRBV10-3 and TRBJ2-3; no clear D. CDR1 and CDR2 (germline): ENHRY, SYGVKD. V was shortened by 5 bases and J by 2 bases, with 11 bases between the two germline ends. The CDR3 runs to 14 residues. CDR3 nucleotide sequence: TGTGCCATCAGTCCCCCTTTCCTCACAGATACGCAGTATTTT. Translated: CAISPPFLTDTQYF.

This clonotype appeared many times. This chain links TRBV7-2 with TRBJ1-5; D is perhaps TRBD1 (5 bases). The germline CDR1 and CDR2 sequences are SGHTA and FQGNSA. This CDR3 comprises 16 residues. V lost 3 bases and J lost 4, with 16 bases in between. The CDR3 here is CASSFSIAGRNQPQHF. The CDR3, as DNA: TGTGCCAGCAGCTTCTCAATTGCAGGGAGGAATCAGCCCCAGCATTTT.

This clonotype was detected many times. The CDR3 region is CASSFFNEQFF. CDR3 bases: TGTGCCAGCAGTTTCTTCAATGAGCAGTTCTTC. The chain has TRBV28 and TRBJ2-1, with D unresolved. Trimming took 3 bases from V and 6 from J, leaving 3 bases between them. This CDR3 contains 11 residues. Germline V gene lookup returns CDR1 MDHEN and CDR2 SYDVKM.

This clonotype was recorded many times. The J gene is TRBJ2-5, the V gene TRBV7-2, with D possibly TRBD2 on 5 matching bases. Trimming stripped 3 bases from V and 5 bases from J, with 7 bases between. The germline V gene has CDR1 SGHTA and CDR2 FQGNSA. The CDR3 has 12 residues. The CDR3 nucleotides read TGTGCCAGCAGCTTGGGGAGTGAGACCCAGTACTTC. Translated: CASSLGSETQYF.

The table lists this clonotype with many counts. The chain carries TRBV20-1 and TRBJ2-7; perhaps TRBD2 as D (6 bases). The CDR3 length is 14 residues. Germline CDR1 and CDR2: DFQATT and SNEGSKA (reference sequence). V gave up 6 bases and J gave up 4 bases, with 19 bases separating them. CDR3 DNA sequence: TGCAGTGCCAACGCGGGGCCCGGTAAGTACGAGCAGTACTTC. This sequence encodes CSANAGPGKYEQYF.

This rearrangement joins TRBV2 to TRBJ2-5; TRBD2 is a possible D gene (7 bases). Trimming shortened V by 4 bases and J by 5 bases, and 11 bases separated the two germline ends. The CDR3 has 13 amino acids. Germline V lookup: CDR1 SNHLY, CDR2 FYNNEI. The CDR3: CASSGRGGETQYF. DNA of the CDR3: TGTGCCAGCAGTGGGAGGGGGGGGGAGACCCAGTACTTC.

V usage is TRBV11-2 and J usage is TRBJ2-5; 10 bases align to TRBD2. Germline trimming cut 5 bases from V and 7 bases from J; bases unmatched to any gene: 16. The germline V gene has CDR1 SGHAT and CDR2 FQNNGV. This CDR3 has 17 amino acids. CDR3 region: CASSDPASGGYHGTQYF. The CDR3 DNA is TGTGCCAGCAGCGACCCGGCTAGCGGGGGCTATCATGGGACCCAGTACTTC.

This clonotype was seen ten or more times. This chain's CDR3 is CASSVTGGEGQPQHF. The CDR3 region has the DNA TGTGCCAGCAGCGTAACCGGGGGCGAAGGTCAGCCCCAGCATTTT. The chain employs TRBV9 and TRBJ1-5, with D possibly being TRBD1 (6 bases). Germline CDR1 SGDLS, CDR2 YYNGEE. Trimming pared 1 base from V and 6 bases from J, leaving 14 bases between. The CDR3 length is 15 residues.

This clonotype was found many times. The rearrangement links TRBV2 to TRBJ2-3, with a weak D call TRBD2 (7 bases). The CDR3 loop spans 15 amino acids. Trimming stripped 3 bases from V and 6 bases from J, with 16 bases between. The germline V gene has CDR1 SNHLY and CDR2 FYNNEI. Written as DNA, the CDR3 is TGTGCCAGCAGTGACGGGGGGACACCAGTGGATACGCAGTATTTT. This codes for CASSDGGTPVDTQYF. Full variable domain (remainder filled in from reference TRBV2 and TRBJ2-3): EPEVTQTPSHQVTQMGQEVILRCVPISNHLYFYWYRQILGQKVEFLVSFYNNEISEKSEIFDDQFSVERPDGSNFTLKIRSTKLEDSAMYFCASSDGGTPVDTQYFGPGTRLTVL.

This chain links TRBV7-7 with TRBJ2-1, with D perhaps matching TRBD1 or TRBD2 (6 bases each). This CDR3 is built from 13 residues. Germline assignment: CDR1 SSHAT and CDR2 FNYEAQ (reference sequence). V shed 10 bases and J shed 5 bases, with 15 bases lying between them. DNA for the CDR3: TGTGCCAACCCAGGGGAGGACCACAATGAGCAGTTCTTC. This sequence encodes CANPGEDHNEQFF.

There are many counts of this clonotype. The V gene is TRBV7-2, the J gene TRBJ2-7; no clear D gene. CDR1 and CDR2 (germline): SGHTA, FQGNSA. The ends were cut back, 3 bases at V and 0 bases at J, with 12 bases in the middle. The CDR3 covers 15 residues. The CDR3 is CASSFVGSSSYEQYF. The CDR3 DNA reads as TGTGCCAGCAGCTTTGTCGGCAGCAGCTCCTACGAGCAGTACTTC.

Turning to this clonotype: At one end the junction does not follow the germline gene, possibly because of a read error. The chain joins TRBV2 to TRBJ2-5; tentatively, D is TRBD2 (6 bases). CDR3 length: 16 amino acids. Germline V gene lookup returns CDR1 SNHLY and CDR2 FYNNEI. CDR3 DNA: TGCGCCCAGCACGACCGTTGCGGGGCCGGATATAAGACCCAGTACTTC. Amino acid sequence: CAQHDRCGAGYKTQYF.

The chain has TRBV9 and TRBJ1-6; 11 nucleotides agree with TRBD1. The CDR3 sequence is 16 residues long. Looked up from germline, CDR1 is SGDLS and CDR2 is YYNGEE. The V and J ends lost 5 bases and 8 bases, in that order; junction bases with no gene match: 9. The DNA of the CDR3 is TGTGCCAGCAGACGGGGGGACAGGGGGAAATATTCACCCCTCCACTTT. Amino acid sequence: CASRRGDRGKYSPLHF. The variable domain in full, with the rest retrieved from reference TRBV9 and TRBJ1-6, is DSGVTQTPKHLITATGQRVTLRCSPRSGDLSVYWYQQSLDQGLQFLIQYYNGEERAKGNILERFSAQQFPDLHSELNLSSLELGDSALYFCASRRGDRGKYSPLHFGNGTRLTVT.

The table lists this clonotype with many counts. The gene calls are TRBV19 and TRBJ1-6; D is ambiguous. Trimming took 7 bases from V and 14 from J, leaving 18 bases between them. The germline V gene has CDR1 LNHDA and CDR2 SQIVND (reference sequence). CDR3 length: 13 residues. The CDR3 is CASTPLPVRSLHF. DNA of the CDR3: TGTGCCAGTACCCCCTTGCCAGTTCGATCCCTCCACTTT. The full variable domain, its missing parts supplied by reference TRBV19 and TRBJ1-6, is DGGITQSPKYLFRKEGQNVTLSCEQNLNHDAMYWYRQDPGQGLRLIYYSQIVNDFQKGDIAEGYSVSREKKESFPLTVTSAQKNPTAFYLCASTPLPVRSLHFGNGTRLTVT.

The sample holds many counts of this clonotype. The CDR3 spells CASTRDRGPTGELFF. The CDR3, as DNA: TGTGCCAGCACTAGGGACAGGGGGCCCACCGGGGAGCTGTTTTTT. This chain joins TRBV2 and TRBJ2-2; TRBD1 matches 12 bases. The CDR3 is made up of 15 amino acids. Germline assignment: CDR1 SNHLY and CDR2 FYNNEI. Losses at the gene ends were 7 bases for V and 4 bases for J; bases not matched to a gene: 4.

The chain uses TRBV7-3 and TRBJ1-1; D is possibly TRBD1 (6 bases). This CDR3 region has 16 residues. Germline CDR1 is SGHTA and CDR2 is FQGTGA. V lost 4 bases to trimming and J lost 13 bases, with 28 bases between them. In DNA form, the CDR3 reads TGTGCCAGCAGCTCCCTCGGAGGGGGGGGACTAGCGGGAGGTTTCTTT. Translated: CASSSLGGGGLAGGFF. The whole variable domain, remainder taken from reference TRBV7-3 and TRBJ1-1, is GAGVSQTPSNKVTEKGKYVELRCDPISGHTALYWYRQSLGQGPEFLIYFQGTGAADDSGLPNDRFFAVRPEGSVSTLKIQRTERGDSAVYLCASSSLGGGGLAGGFFGQGTRLTVV.

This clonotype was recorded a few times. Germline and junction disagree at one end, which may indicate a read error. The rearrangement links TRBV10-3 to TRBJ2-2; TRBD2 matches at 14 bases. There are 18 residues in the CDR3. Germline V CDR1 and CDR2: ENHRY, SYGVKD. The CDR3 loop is CASSLLGTSGRGTGELFF. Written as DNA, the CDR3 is TGTGCCAGCAGTTTACTGGGGACTAGCGGGAGAGGCACCGGGGAGCTGTTTTTT.

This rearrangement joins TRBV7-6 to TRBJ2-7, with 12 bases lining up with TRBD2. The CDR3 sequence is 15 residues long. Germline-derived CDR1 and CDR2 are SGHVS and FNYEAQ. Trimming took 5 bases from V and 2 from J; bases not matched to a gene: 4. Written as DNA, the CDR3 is TGTGCCAGCAGCCAACTAGCGGGGGGTACCTACGAGCAGTACTTC. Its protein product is CASSQLAGGTYEQYF.